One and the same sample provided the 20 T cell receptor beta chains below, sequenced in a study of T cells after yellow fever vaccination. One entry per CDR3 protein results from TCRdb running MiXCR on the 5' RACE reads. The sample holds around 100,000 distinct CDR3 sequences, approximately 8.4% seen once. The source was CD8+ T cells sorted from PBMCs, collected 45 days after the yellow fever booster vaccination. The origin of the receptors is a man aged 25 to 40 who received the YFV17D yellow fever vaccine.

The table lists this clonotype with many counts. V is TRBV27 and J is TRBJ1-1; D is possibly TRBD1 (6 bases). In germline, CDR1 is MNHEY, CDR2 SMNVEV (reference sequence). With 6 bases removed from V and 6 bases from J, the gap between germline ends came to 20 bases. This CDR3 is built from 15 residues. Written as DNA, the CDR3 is TGTGCCAGCAGCTTGCACCGACAGGTGAGCGCTGAAGCTTTCTTT. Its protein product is CASSLHRQVSAEAFF.

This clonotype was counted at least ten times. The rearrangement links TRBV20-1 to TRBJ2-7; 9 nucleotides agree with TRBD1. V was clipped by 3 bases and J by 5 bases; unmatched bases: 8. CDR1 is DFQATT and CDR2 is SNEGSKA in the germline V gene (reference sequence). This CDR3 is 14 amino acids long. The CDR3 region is CSARGDRDSDEQYF. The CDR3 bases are TGCAGTGCTAGGGGGGACAGGGATAGCGACGAGCAGTACTTC.

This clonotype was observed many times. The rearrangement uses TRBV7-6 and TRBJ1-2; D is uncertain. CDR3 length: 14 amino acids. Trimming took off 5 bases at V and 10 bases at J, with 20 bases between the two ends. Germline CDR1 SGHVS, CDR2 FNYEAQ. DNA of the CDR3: TGTGCCAGCAGCACCGCCCCGAGAGGCGTAGACTACACCTTC. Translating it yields CASSTAPRGVDYTF.

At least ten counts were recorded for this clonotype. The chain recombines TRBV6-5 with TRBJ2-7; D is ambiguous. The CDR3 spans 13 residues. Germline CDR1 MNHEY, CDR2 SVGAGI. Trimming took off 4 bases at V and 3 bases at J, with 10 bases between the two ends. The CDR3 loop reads CASSFGHSYEQYF. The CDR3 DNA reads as TGTGCCAGCAGTTTTGGCCACAGCTACGAGCAGTACTTC.

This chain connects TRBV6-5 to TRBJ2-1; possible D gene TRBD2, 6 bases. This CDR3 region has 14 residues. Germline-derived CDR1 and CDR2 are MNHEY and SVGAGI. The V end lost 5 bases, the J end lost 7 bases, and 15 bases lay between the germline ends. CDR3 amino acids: CASSILAGENEQFF. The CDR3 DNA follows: TGTGCCAGCAGTATACTAGCCGGGGAAAATGAGCAGTTCTTC.

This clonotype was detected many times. The CDR3 is CASSQEWRTGFLDEQFF. In DNA form, the CDR3 reads TGCGCCAGCAGCCAAGAATGGCGGACAGGCTTTTTGGATGAGCAGTTCTTC. The chain carries TRBV4-3 and TRBJ2-1; 7 bases line up with TRBD1. CDR3 length equals 17 residues. From germline, CDR1 is LGHNA and CDR2 YSLEER. The ends lost 0 bases at V and 8 bases at J; junction bases unmatched: 13.

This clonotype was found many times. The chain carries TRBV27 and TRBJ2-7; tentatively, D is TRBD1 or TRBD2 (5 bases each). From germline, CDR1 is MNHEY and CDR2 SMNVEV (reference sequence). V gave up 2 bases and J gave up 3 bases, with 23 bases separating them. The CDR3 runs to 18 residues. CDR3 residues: CASSLRPSRSFRGYEQYF. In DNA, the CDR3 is TGTGCCAGCAGTTTAAGGCCTAGCCGCTCATTTAGGGGCTACGAGCAGTACTTC.

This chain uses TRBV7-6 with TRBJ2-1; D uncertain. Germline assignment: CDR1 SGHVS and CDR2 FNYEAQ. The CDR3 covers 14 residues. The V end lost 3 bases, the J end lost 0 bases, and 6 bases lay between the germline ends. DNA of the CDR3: TGTGCCAGCAGCTTCGACCCCTCCTACAATGAGCAGTTCTTC. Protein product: CASSFDPSYNEQFF.

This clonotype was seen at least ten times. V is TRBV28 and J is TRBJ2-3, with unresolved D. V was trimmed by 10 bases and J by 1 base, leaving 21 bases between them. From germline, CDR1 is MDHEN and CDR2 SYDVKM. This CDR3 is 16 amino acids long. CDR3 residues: CATLVGFSTGTDTQYF. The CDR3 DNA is TGTGCCACCCTAGTGGGGTTTTCGACTGGCACAGATACGCAGTATTTT.

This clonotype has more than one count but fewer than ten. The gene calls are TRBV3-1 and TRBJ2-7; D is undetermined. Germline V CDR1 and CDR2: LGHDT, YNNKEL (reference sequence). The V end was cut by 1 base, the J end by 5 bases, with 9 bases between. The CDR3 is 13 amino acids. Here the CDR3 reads CASSQGEGNEQYF. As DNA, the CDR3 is TGTGCCAGCAGCCAAGGGGAAGGGAACGAGCAGTACTTC.

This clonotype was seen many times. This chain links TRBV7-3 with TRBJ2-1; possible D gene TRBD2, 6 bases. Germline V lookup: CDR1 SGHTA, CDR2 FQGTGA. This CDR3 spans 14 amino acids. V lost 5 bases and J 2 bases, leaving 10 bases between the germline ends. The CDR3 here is CASSVSGPYNEQFF. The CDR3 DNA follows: TGTGCCAGCAGCGTTAGCGGTCCCTACAATGAGCAGTTCTTC. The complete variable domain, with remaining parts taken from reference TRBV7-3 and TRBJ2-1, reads GAGVSQTPSNKVTEKGKYVELRCDPISGHTALYWYRQSLGQGPEFLIYFQGTGAADDSGLPNDRFFAVRPEGSVSTLKIQRTERGDSAVYLCASSVSGPYNEQFFGPGTRLTVL.

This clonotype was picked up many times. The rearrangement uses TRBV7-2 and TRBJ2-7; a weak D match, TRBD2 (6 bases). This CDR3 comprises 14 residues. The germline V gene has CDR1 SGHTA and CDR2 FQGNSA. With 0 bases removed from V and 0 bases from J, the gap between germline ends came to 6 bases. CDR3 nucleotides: TGTGCCAGCAGCTTAGCGGGAGGCTCCTACGAGCAGTACTTC. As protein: CASSLAGGSYEQYF. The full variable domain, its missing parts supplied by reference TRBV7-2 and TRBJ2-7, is GAGVSQSPSNKVTEKGKDVELRCDPISGHTALYWYRQSLGQGLEFLIYFQGNSAPDKSGLPSDRFSAERTGGSVSTLTIQRTQQEDSAVYLCASSLAGGSYEQYFGPGTRLTVT.

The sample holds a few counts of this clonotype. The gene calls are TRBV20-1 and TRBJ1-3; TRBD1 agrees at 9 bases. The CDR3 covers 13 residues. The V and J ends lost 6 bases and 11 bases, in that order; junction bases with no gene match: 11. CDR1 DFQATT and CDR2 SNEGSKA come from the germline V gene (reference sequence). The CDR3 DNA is TGCAGTGCGTGGGACAGGGAACAGGGCGCCATATATTTT. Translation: CSAWDREQGAIYF.

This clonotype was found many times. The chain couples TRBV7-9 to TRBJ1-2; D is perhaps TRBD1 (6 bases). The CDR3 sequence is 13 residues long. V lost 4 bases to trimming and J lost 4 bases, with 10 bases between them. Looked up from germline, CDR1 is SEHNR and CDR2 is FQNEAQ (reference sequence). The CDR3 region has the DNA TGTGCCAGCAGCTCTGGACAGATCTATGGCTACACCTTC. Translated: CASSSGQIYGYTF.

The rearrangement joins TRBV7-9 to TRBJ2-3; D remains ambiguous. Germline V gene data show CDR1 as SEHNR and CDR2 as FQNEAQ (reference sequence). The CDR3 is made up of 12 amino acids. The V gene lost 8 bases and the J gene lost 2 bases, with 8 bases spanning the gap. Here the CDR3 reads CASGEFTDTQYF. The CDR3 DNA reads TGTGCCAGCGGGGAATTCACAGATACGCAGTATTTT.

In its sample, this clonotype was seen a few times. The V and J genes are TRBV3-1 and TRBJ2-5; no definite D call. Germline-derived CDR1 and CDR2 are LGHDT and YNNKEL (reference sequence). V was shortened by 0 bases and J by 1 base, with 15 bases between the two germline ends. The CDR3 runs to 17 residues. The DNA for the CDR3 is TGTGCCAGCAGCCAAGATTTATGGCAAGATGTCCAAGAGACCCAGTACTTC. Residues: CASSQDLWQDVQETQYF.

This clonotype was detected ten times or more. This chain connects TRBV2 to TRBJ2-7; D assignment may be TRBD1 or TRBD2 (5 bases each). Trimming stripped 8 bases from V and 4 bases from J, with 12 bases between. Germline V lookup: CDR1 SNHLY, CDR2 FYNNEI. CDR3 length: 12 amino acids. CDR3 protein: CASWDGSYEQYF. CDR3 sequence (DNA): TGTGCCAGCTGGGACGGCTCTTACGAGCAGTACTTC.

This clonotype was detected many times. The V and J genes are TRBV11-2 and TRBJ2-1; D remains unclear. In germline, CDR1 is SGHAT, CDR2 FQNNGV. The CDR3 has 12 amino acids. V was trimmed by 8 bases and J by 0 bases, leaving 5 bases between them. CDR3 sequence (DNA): TGTGCCAGCCAGAACTCCTACAATGAGCAGTTCTTC. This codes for CASQNSYNEQFF.

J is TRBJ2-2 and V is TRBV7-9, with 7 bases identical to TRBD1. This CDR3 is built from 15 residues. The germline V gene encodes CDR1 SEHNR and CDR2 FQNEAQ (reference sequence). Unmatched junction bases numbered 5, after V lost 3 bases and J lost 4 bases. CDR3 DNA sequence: TGTGCCAGCAGCTTCGCAGGGGGTGGCACCGGGGAGCTGTTTTTT. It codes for CASSFAGGGTGELFF.

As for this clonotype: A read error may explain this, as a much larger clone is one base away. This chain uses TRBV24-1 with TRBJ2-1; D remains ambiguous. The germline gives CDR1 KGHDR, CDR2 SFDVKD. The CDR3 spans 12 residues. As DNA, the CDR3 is TGTGCCAACAGTGCTGGGGACAATGAGCAGTTCTTC. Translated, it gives CANSAGDNEQFF.